Shown below are 18 T cell receptor beta chains from a single sample sequenced in a study of patients and donors after allogeneic stem cell transplantation. From the RT-PCR reads, TCRdb called clonotypes with MiXCR, one entry per CDR3 protein. The table has about 110,000 distinct CDR3 sequences, around 38% seen once. The sample was blood, either unsorted or a sorted T cell fraction (not recorded which). All receptors derive from a human donor who was either an allogeneic HSCT recipient or a stem cell or donor lymphocyte infusion donor (not recorded which). It is not recorded whose cells these are; they may come from a transplant donor.

This rearrangement joins TRBV12-3 or TRBV12-4 to TRBJ1-5; D remains ambiguous. V was pared by 6 bases and J by 11 bases, with 17 bases between. The CDR3 spans 13 residues. The CDR3, as DNA: TGTGCCAGCAGCCACCCCTCAGTGAGGGCCCAGCATTTT. It specifies CASSHPSVRAQHF.

The J gene is TRBJ2-2, the V gene TRBV7-9, with TRBD2 matching 7 bases. The V gene end was trimmed by 2 bases and the J gene end by 1 base; junction bases not matched to a gene: 4. CDR3 length: 16 amino acids. Germline CDR1 and CDR2: SEHNR and FQNEAQ (reference sequence). CDR3 nucleotide sequence: TGTGCCAGCAGCTTAATGACTAGCAGGAACACCGGGGAGCTGTTTTTT. This codes for CASSLMTSRNTGELFF.

The V gene is TRBV12-3 or TRBV12-4, the J gene TRBJ2-7, with a weak D call TRBD1 (5 bases). CDR3 length: 12 residues. The ends were cut back, 6 bases at V and 9 bases at J, with 15 bases in the middle. The chain's CDR3 is CASSIDSSGQYF. The CDR3 DNA sequence: TGTGCCAGCAGCATAGACAGCTCCGGGCAGTACTTC.

This clonotype came up a few times. The genes are TRBV15 and TRBJ2-7; TRBD1 aligns across 8 bases. The CDR3 loop spans 14 amino acids. The germline V gene has CDR1 LNHNV and CDR2 YYDKDF (reference sequence). The V and J ends lost 5 bases and 4 bases, in that order; junction bases with no gene match: 7. The CDR3 bases are TGTGCCACCAGCCCCCGGACAGGGCCATACGAGCAGTACTTC. It yields the protein CATSPRTGPYEQYF.

This clonotype was seen a few times. The chain employs TRBV6-6 and TRBJ2-1, with D possibly matching TRBD1 (5 bases). Trimming shortened V by 2 bases and J by 8 bases, and 10 bases separated the two germline ends. CDR1 MNHNY and CDR2 SVGAGI come from the germline V gene (reference sequence). There are 13 residues in the CDR3. CDR3 coding DNA: TGTGCCAGCAGTTACGGACAAATCGATGAGCAGTTCTTC. Translation: CASSYGQIDEQFF.

This chain joins TRBV2 and TRBJ1-1; D is possibly TRBD1 (5 bases). CDR1 SNHLY and CDR2 FYNNEI come from the germline V gene. Trimming shortened V by 7 bases and J by 7 bases, and 16 bases separated the two germline ends. CDR3 length equals 13 residues. The chain's CDR3 is CASTRIRDGEAFF. Written as DNA, the CDR3 is TGTGCCAGCACTAGAATCAGGGATGGTGAAGCTTTCTTT. The variable domain in full, with the rest retrieved from reference TRBV2 and TRBJ1-1, is EPEVTQTPSHQVTQMGQEVILRCVPISNHLYFYWYRQILGQKVEFLVSFYNNEISEKSEIFDDQFSVERPDGSNFTLKIRSTKLEDSAMYFCASTRIRDGEAFFGQGTRLTVV.

This chain links TRBV7-9 with TRBJ2-5; no clear D. V lost 0 bases and J lost 3, with 8 bases in between. The CDR3 length is 14 residues. Germline V gene data show CDR1 as SEHNR and CDR2 as FQNEAQ (reference sequence). The CDR3 DNA reads TGTGCCAGCAGCTTAGCGGGCGGTGAAGAGACCCAGTACTTC. Translating it yields CASSLAGGEETQYF.

This sequence joins TRBV5-1 and TRBJ2-7, with 12 bases lining up with TRBD2. Trimming cost V 1 base and J 9 bases; bases outside gene matches: 11. Germline CDR1 SGHRS, CDR2 YFSETQ. The CDR3 consists of 16 residues. In DNA, the CDR3 is TGCGCCAGCAGCTTGATCAGACTAGCGGGGGCCGTTGCGCAGTACTTC. Its protein product is CASSLIRLAGAVAQYF. The full variable domain, in which reference TRBV5-1 and TRBJ2-7 provide the parts outside the CDR3, is KAGVTQTPRYLIKTRGQQVTLSCSPISGHRSVSWYQQTPGQGLQFLFEYFSETQRNKGNFPGRFSGRQFSNSRSEMNVSTLELGDSALYLCASSLIRLAGAVAQYFGPGTRLTVT.

This clonotype has more than one count but fewer than ten. CDR3 protein: CSARVAGGASTDTQYF. CDR3 sequence (DNA): TGCAGTGCTAGAGTGGCGGGAGGAGCTAGCACAGATACGCAGTATTTT. V usage is TRBV20-1 and J usage is TRBJ2-3; 8 bases align to TRBD2. CDR1 is DFQATT, CDR2 SNEGSKA, per germline (reference sequence). The V and J ends lost 1 base and 0 bases, in that order; junction bases with no gene match: 6. The CDR3 consists of 16 residues.

The chain has TRBV10-3 and TRBJ1-6; 7 bases fit TRBD1. Losses at the gene ends were 4 bases for V and 8 bases for J; bases not matched to a gene: 11. Germline values: CDR1 ENHRY, CDR2 SYGVKD. This CDR3 has 16 amino acids. The CDR3 DNA sequence: TGTGCCATCAGTGCACGGAAGGGGGCTGCGTATTCACCCCTCCACTTT. It is translated as CAISARKGAAYSPLHF.

The table lists this clonotype with a few counts. This sequence joins TRBV4-2 and TRBJ1-4; no definite D call. The CDR3 length is 16 residues. V was pared by 5 bases and J by 8 bases, with 21 bases between. Germline V gene lookup returns CDR1 LGHNA and CDR2 YNFKEQ. The CDR3 DNA is TGTGCCAGCAGCGAGATTACCGGGCCCAAGAAGGAAAAACTGTTTTTT. Translation gives CASSEITGPKKEKLFF.

The rearrangement links TRBV29-1 to TRBJ2-3; D is perhaps TRBD1 or TRBD2 (5 bases each). Germline CDR1 SQVTM, CDR2 ANQGSEA. Trimming stripped 4 bases from V and 3 bases from J, with 20 bases between. This CDR3 has 16 amino acids. The CDR3 loop reads CSVANIRDGGTDTQYF. CDR3 DNA sequence: TGCAGCGTTGCAAACATCCGGGACGGTGGGACAGATACGCAGTATTTT.

The V call is TRBV3-2, the J call TRBJ2-7; the table's D call, TRBD1, has no DNA check behind it. TRBV3-2 is deemed a pseudogene. This CDR3 has 15 amino acids. CDR3 region: CASSHQTGGLYEQYF. The DNA for the CDR3 is TGTGCCAGCAGCCACCAGACAGGGGGCCTCTACGAGCAGTACTTC.

Ten or more counts support this clonotype. J is TRBJ1-1 and V is TRBV2, with 7 bases that match TRBD1. V dropped 0 bases and J dropped 2; count of bases not matched to a gene: 6. Germline CDR1 reads SNHLY; CDR2 reads FYNNEI. The CDR3 consists of 16 residues. The CDR3 DNA sequence: TGTGCCAGCAGTGAAGCGGCGACAGGGAGAAACACTGAAGCTTTCTTT. Its protein product is CASSEAATGRNTEAFF.

CDR3 sequence reads: CASSPTGEREGNGDTQYF. CDR3 nucleotides: TGTGCCAGCAGCCCAACAGGCGAGCGGGAGGGAAATGGAGATACGCAGTATTTT. The gene calls are TRBV13 and TRBJ2-3, with TRBD2 matching over 10 bases. CDR1 is PRHDT and CDR2 is FYEKMQ in the germline V gene (reference sequence). J was trimmed by 5 bases and V by 5 bases; bases with no gene match: 16. This CDR3 has 18 amino acids.

The V and J genes are TRBV7-2 and TRBJ2-5; D is possibly TRBD2 (5 bases). CDR3 size: 13 residues. The V end lost 6 bases, the J end lost 5 bases, and 13 bases lay between the germline ends. Germline CDR1 reads SGHTA; CDR2 reads FQGNSA. CDR3 residues: CASSGSRSETQYF. The CDR3 region has the DNA TGTGCCAGCAGTGGGAGCAGGAGTGAGACCCAGTACTTC. The complete variable domain, with remaining parts taken from reference TRBV7-2 and TRBJ2-5, reads GAGVSQSPSNKVTEKGKDVELRCDPISGHTALYWYRQSLGQGLEFLIYFQGNSAPDKSGLPSDRFSAERTGGSVSTLTIQRTQQEDSAVYLCASSGSRSETQYFGPGTRLLVL.

This chain links TRBV12-3 or TRBV12-4 with TRBJ1-1; no clear D gene. The ends were cut back, 7 bases at V and 4 bases at J, with 10 bases in the middle. CDR3 length: 12 amino acids. The CDR3 nucleotides are TGTGCCAGCAACTTAGGACGCACTGAAGCTTTCTTT. This translates into CASNLGRTEAFF.

This clonotype appeared a few times. The CDR3 DNA reads as TGCGCCAGCAGCACTCGACAGGGAGGTGAAGGTGAAGCTTTCTTT. It specifies CASSTRQGGEGEAFF. This sequence joins TRBV5-1 and TRBJ1-1; TRBD1 matches 7 bases. V shed 4 bases and J 7 bases; nucleotides not matched to a gene: 13. There are 15 residues in the CDR3. Germline CDR1 is SGHRS and CDR2 is YFSETQ.